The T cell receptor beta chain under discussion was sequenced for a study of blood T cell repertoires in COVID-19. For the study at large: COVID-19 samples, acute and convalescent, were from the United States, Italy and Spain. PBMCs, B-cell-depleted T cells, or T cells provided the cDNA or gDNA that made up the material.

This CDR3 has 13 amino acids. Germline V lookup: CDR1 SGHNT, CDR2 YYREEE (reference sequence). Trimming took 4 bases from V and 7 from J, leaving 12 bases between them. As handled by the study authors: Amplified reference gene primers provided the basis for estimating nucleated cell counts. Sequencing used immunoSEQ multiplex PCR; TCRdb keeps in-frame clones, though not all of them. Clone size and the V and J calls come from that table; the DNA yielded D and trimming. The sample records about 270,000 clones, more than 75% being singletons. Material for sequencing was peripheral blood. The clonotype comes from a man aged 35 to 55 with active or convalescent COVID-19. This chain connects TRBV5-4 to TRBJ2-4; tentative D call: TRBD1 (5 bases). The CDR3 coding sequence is TGTGCCAGCAGCGCGAAAGGGGTTAACATTCAGTACTTC. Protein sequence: CASSAKGVNIQYF.